This T cell receptor beta chain appears in the sequencing data of a study of T cell changes during pregnancy in multiple sclerosis. With 8 bases removed from V and 4 bases from J, the gap between germline ends came to 16 bases. This CDR3 contains 14 residues. CDR1 is SGHNT, CDR2 YYREEE, per germline (reference sequence). Profiling relied on immunoSEQ multiplex PCR, and the TCRdb table lists in-frame clones only, not all of them. The table has about 98,000 clones, roughly nine tenths seen once. The receptor comes from a female donor in good health, enrolled as a control in a pregnancy study. Sequenced here: peripheral blood, sampled after pregnancy. This sequence joins TRBV5-4 and TRBJ2-1; TRBD2 is a possible D gene (5 bases). CDR3 sequence: CASGSGLAYNEQFF. CDR3 in DNA: TGTGCCAGTGGGTCTGGACTCGCATACAATGAGCAGTTCTTC.